This TCR beta chain is from a study of T cells in Graves' hyperthyroidism and ophthalmopathy. Study context: Before treatment of any kind, peripheral blood was taken at initial diagnosis. Notes on the study in general: Ophthalmopathy, which appeared later, was predicted by the model a median 6.5 months before onset.

The investigators amplified TCR beta CDR3 regions from RNA transcripts. In the first-round RT-PCR of the TCR CDR3, the HTBI primer set was used. MiXCR, applied by TCRdb to the multiplex PCR reads, yields one record per CDR3 protein. The sample contains about 350,000 distinct CDR3 sequences, approximately 18% of which appear only once. CDR3 length equals 17 residues. Germline assignment: CDR1 DFQATT and CDR2 SNEGSKA (reference sequence). The V segment lost 0 bases and the J segment 2 bases; nucleotides outside the gene matches: 9. This clonotype was observed many times. Its antigen is as yet unknown. The chain has TRBV20-1 and TRBJ2-7; the match to TRBD1 covers 11 bases. This clonotype originated in a woman in her thirties or forties with Graves' ophthalmopathy. The sample was blood. For the CDR3, the DNA is TGCAGTGCTAGAGAGGGGCGGGGACAGGGGGGTACCTACGAGCAGTACTTC. Its protein product is CSAREGRGQGGTYEQYF.